This T cell receptor beta chain emerged from a study of regulatory T cells in long-lasting Graves disease. The CDR3 extends over 13 amino acids. V lost 3 bases, J lost 3 bases, and 8 bases lay in between. Germline CDR1 is SGHTA and CDR2 is FQGNSA. This clonotype was observed many times. Its antigen is unknown. Study outcomes and limitations: Fewer public clonotypes were shared by new patients (around 990) than by persistent patients (about 3,000).

For TCR beta, libraries came from iRepertoire HTBI primers and Arm-PCR of CDR3 regions. TCRdb ran MiXCR on the multiplex PCR reads and lists one entry per CDR3 protein. The table shows 250,000 to 300,000 distinct CDR3 sequences, with roughly 18% occurring only once. This sample's time point: newly diagnosed GD, antithyroid drugs for less than 3 months. Generation of the TCR library employed RNA extracted from PBMCs. In addition, the sample was reused for a study of T cells in Graves' hyperthyroidism and ophthalmopathy.

The receptor was derived from a woman aged 25 to 45 with Graves disease. The rearrangement joins TRBV7-2 to TRBJ1-1; D is ambiguous. Specimen: peripheral blood mononuclear cells (PBMCs), collected at new diagnosis, from a patient treated with antithyroid drugs. This chain's CDR3 is CASSLGGDTEAFF. The CDR3 DNA is TGTGCCAGCAGCTTGGGCGGCGACACTGAAGCTTTCTTT.